These 31 T cell receptor beta chains share one sample of origin, sequenced in a study of T cell repertoires in cytomegalovirus infection. TCRdb reanalysed the reads using MiXCR and keeps one entry per CDR3 protein. The table records 350,000 to 400,000 distinct CDR3 sequences, about 34% of them present only once. What these receptors recognize is not known. The material sequenced was cultured PBMCs, taken from culture after CMV antigen stimulation. These receptors all stem from a human donor in good health (CMV status not recorded). Some clones in this sample may be carry-over from other donors' samples.

V is TRBV6-4 and J is TRBJ2-1, with TRBD2 identical over 7 bases. Germline lookup yields CDR1 MRHNA and CDR2 SNTAGT. The V gene end was trimmed by 5 bases and the J gene end by 5 bases; junction bases not matched to a gene: 3. The CDR3 consists of 13 residues. The CDR3 sequence: CASSPTSHNEQFF. The CDR3 coding sequence is TGTGCCAGCAGTCCGACTAGCCACAATGAGCAGTTCTTC.

This clonotype was recorded a few times. CDR3 sequence: CASAPVRGKYSDTQYF. CDR3 coding DNA: TGTGCCAGCGCTCCCGTGAGGGGAAAGTACTCAGATACGCAGTATTTT. The chain combines TRBV11-3 with TRBJ2-3; perhaps D is TRBD1 or TRBD2 (5 bases each). The CDR3 has 16 residues. Between the trimmed V and J ends, which lost 8 bases and 4 bases, there was a span of 22 bases. CDR1 is SGHNT, CDR2 YENEEA, per germline.

This clonotype showed up just a few times. The chain employs TRBV7-9 and TRBJ2-2, with 9 bases identical to TRBD2. Germline values: CDR1 SEHNR, CDR2 FQNEAQ (reference sequence). This CDR3 is 16 amino acids long. J lost 2 bases, V lost 5 bases, and 6 bases had no gene match. CDR3: CASSPSGAFNTGELFF. CDR3 DNA: TGTGCCAGCAGCCCTAGCGGGGCTTTTAACACCGGGGAGCTGTTTTTT.

The chain couples TRBV12-3 or TRBV12-4 to TRBJ2-3; TRBD2 matches 11 bases. Losses at the gene ends were 5 bases for V and 5 bases for J; bases not matched to a gene: 9. The CDR3 runs to 16 residues. The CDR3 bases are TGTGCCAGCAGTGTATACCTAGCGGGAGGAGGAGATACGCAGTATTTT. As protein: CASSVYLAGGGDTQYF.

This chain uses TRBV27 with TRBJ1-2; D not certain. Trimming pared 6 bases from V and 2 bases from J, leaving 25 bases between. The CDR3 length is 18 residues. From germline, CDR1 is MNHEY and CDR2 SMNVEV (reference sequence). The chain's CDR3 is CASSSTKSYENPNYGYTF. The CDR3 DNA follows: TGTGCCAGCAGCTCAACCAAATCCTACGAAAATCCCAACTATGGCTACACCTTC.

On this clonotype: Sequence at one end of the junction differs from germline and may be a read error. The chain is built from TRBV12-3 or TRBV12-4 and TRBJ1-1; TRBD1 agrees at 7 bases. The CDR3 contains 11 residues. The CDR3 loop reads CASSADRTRVF. In DNA, the CDR3 is TGTGCCAGCAGTGCGGACAGGACCCGAGTATTT.

This clonotype was found a few times. The gene calls are TRBV5-6 and TRBJ1-5, with 7 positions matching TRBD1. CDR3 length equals 14 residues. CDR1 is SGHDT, CDR2 YYEEEE, per germline. V lost 2 bases, J lost 3 bases, and 2 bases stayed unmatched. The CDR3 DNA sequence: TGTGCCAGCAGCTTACAGGGGAACAATCAGCCCCAGCATTTT. Translation: CASSLQGNNQPQHF.

This clonotype appeared many times. The CDR3 DNA is TGTGCCAGCAGCTTAGAGGGACACCATACGCAGTATTTT. Amino acids: CASSLEGHHTQYF. The chain employs TRBV7-9 and TRBJ2-3, with D tentatively TRBD1 (6 bases). CDR1 is SEHNR, CDR2 FQNEAQ, per germline (reference sequence). V shed 1 base and J shed 7 bases, with 9 bases lying between them. The CDR3 extends over 13 amino acids.

This clonotype was counted a few times. The genes are TRBV7-2 and TRBJ1-4; D may be TRBD1 (6 bases). Germline V gene sequence: CDR1 SGHTA, CDR2 FQGNSA. The CDR3 sequence is 15 residues long. Trimming took 4 bases from V and 4 from J, leaving 13 bases between them. The DNA for the CDR3 is TGTGCCAGCAGCTCCGGGACAAGAAGTAATGAAAAACTGTTTTTT. The encoded protein is CASSSGTRSNEKLFF.

The V call is TRBV7-2, the J call TRBJ2-7; D is unresolved. This CDR3 has 13 amino acids. In germline, CDR1 is SGHTA, CDR2 FQGNSA. V lost 4 bases, J lost 4 bases, and 11 bases lay in between. For the CDR3, the DNA is TGTGCCAGCAGCTCCGAAGGGTTTTACGAGCAGTACTTC. Translating it yields CASSSEGFYEQYF.

This clonotype was seen a few times. This chain links TRBV4-3 with TRBJ2-3; D remains unclear. This CDR3 has 17 amino acids. CDR1 is LGHNA, CDR2 YSLEER, per germline. Trimming stripped 1 base from V and 2 bases from J, with 16 bases between. This chain's CDR3 is CASSQGPAPASTDTQYF. The CDR3 nucleotides are TGCGCCAGCAGCCAAGGGCCAGCTCCTGCATCCACAGATACGCAGTATTTT.

This clonotype has a count of ten or more. The chain couples TRBV7-2 to TRBJ1-3; D is undetermined. Trimming took 0 bases from V and 0 from J, leaving 12 bases between them. This CDR3 is 17 amino acids long. Germline V CDR1 and CDR2: SGHTA, FQGNSA. This CDR3 reads CASSLASGGTSGNTIYF. CDR3 nucleotide sequence: TGTGCCAGCAGCTTAGCCTCTGGCGGAACCTCTGGAAACACCATATATTTT.

The chain has TRBV5-1 and TRBJ2-7, with D perhaps given as TRBD1 or TRBD2 (5 bases each). CDR1 is SGHRS and CDR2 is YFSETQ in the germline V gene. The ends were cut back, 7 bases at V and 0 bases at J, with 17 bases in the middle. The CDR3 contains 15 residues. The CDR3 DNA reads TGCGCCAGCCGCGACCGGGACGTCTACTCCTACGAGCAGTACTTC. As protein: CASRDRDVYSYEQYF. The full variable domain, in which reference TRBV5-1 and TRBJ2-7 provide the parts outside the CDR3, is KAGVTQTPRYLIKTRGQQVTLSCSPISGHRSVSWYQQTPGQGLQFLFEYFSETQRNKGNFPGRFSGRQFSNSRSEMNVSTLELGDSALYLCASRDRDVYSYEQYFGPGTRLTVT.

This chain links TRBV6-1 with TRBJ2-7; D is possibly TRBD2 (5 bases). The ends were cut back, 5 bases at V and 4 bases at J, with 9 bases in the middle. CDR3 length: 12 amino acids. The germline V gene encodes CDR1 MNHNS and CDR2 SASEGT. The CDR3 loop is CASSLGEYEQYV. The DNA for the CDR3 is TGTGCCAGCAGTCTGGGAGAGTACGAGCAGTACGTC.

The CDR3 DNA follows: TGTGCCAGCAGCGAGGACTATTACAATGAGCAGTTCTTC. Translated: CASSEDYYNEQFF. The chain links TRBV11-2 to TRBJ2-1, with D tentatively TRBD2 (6 bases). V lost 5 bases and J lost 4, with 9 bases in between. The CDR3 consists of 13 residues. The germline V gene encodes CDR1 SGHAT and CDR2 FQNNGV. Full variable domain (rest looked up from reference TRBV11-2 and TRBJ2-1): EAGVAQSPRYKIIEKRQSVAFWCNPISGHATLYWYQQILGQGPKLLIQFQNNGVVDDSQLPKDRFSAERLKGVDSTLKIQPAKLEDSAVYLCASSEDYYNEQFFGPGTRLTVL.

This clonotype was counted only a few times. The CDR3 coding sequence is TGTGCCAGCAGAGGGTGGGACACCATATATTTT. Translation: CASRGWDTIYF. The chain has TRBV2 and TRBJ1-3; D unresolved. Trimming took off 6 bases at V and 8 bases at J, with 8 bases between the two ends. CDR3 length equals 11 residues. Germline V gives CDR1 SNHLY, CDR2 FYNNEI.

This clonotype was detected only a few times. The rearrangement joins TRBV12-3 or TRBV12-4 to TRBJ2-2; D is perhaps TRBD1 (6 bases). This CDR3 has 16 residues. V gave up 5 bases and J gave up 0 bases, with 13 bases separating them. The CDR3 DNA reads TGTGCCAGCAGTCCCACGACAGGAGCGAACACCGGGGAGCTGTTTTTT. Residues: CASSPTTGANTGELFF.

The V call is TRBV7-2, the J call TRBJ1-1; unclear D gene. V dropped 5 bases and J dropped 4 bases, with 14 bases sitting between them. The CDR3 covers 14 residues. CDR1 is SGHTA, CDR2 FQGNSA, per germline. CDR3 nucleotide sequence: TGTGCCAGCAGCCTTTCAAGGTTGGCCACTGAAGCTTTCTTT. This encodes CASSLSRLATEAFF. Full variable domain (missing parts from reference TRBV7-2 and TRBJ1-1): GAGVSQSPSNKVTEKGKDVELRCDPISGHTALYWYRQSLGQGLEFLIYFQGNSAPDKSGLPSDRFSAERTGGSVSTLTIQRTQQEDSAVYLCASSLSRLATEAFFGQGTRLTVV.

The chain carries TRBV19 and TRBJ1-1; maybe TRBD1 (5 bases). CDR1 and CDR2 from the germline V gene are LNHDA and SQIVND (reference sequence). The CDR3 totals 14 residues. V lost 3 bases and J lost 5, with 13 bases in between. The CDR3 is CASSIRLGETEAFF. The CDR3 nucleotides are TGTGCCAGTAGTATCCGACTGGGGGAGACTGAAGCTTTCTTT.

This clonotype was counted only a few times. The chain is built from TRBV4-3 and TRBJ2-3; 10 nucleotides match TRBD2. Germline-derived CDR1 and CDR2 are LGHNA and YSLEER. V lost 4 bases and J lost 4; bases outside the gene matches: 5. The length of the CDR3 is 15 residues. CDR3 region: CASSRLAGAADTQYF. DNA for the CDR3: TGCGCCAGCAGCCGCCTAGCGGGAGCGGCAGATACGCAGTATTTT.

In its sample, this clonotype was seen many times. V gene TRBV7-8 combines with J gene TRBJ2-1, with D unresolved. Germline-derived CDR1 and CDR2 are SGHVS and FQNEAQ. CDR3 length: 14 amino acids. V was clipped by 4 bases and J by 2 bases, with 9 bases between them. The CDR3 sequence: CASSSGETYNEQFF. Written as DNA, the CDR3 is TGTGCCAGCAGCTCCGGTGAGACCTACAATGAGCAGTTCTTC.

This clonotype was seen a handful of times. The J gene is TRBJ2-2, the V gene TRBV11-2, with D perhaps matching TRBD1 (6 bases). The germline V gene encodes CDR1 SGHAT and CDR2 FQNNGV. Trimming removed 1 base from V and 1 base from J, with 7 bases in between. This CDR3 region has 15 residues. The CDR3 DNA follows: TGTGCCAGCAGCTTAGGGACAGTGAACACCGGGGAGCTGTTTTTT. Amino acids: CASSLGTVNTGELFF.

This clonotype was seen only a few times. V is TRBV12-3 or TRBV12-4 and J is TRBJ2-2, with D perhaps given as TRBD1 or TRBD2 (5 bases each). V was trimmed by 3 bases and J by 6 bases, leaving 14 bases between them. CDR3 length: 15 residues. The CDR3 DNA follows: TGTGCCAGCAGTTTGGGGGTATCTCGGGCCGGGGAGCTGTTTTTT. Translated, it gives CASSLGVSRAGELFF.

This clonotype was detected only a few times. The gene calls are TRBV5-4 and TRBJ2-1, with D maybe TRBD2 (5 bases). The CDR3 sequence is 15 residues long. The V gene's germline CDR1 is SGHNT and CDR2 YYREEE (reference sequence). V dropped 3 bases and J dropped 0 bases, with 10 bases sitting between them. CDR3 protein: CASSSGLSSYNEQFF. The CDR3 DNA sequence: TGTGCCAGCAGCTCCGGACTGAGCTCCTACAATGAGCAGTTCTTC.

The V call is TRBV29-1, the J call TRBJ1-3; D is uncertain. Trimming pared 6 bases from V and 2 bases from J, leaving 11 bases between. Germline values: CDR1 SQVTM, CDR2 ANQGSEA. The CDR3 spans 13 residues. CDR3 loop: CSVAHSPGNTIYF. The CDR3 DNA follows: TGCAGCGTCGCACACAGCCCTGGAAACACCATATATTTT.

The chain carries TRBV19 and TRBJ2-7, with TRBD2 as a possible D gene (5 bases). The CDR3 length is 14 residues. Germline V gene sequence: CDR1 LNHDA, CDR2 SQIVND (reference sequence). With 5 bases removed from V and 5 bases from J, the gap between germline ends came to 16 bases. CDR3 sequence reads: CASSGLIANHEQYF. The CDR3 DNA reads as TGTGCCAGTAGTGGCCTAATAGCGAACCACGAGCAGTACTTC.

This clonotype has a count of ten or more. This chain uses TRBV12-3 or TRBV12-4 with TRBJ1-2; D call uncertain. The CDR3 is made up of 16 amino acids. The V end lost 3 bases, the J end lost 5 bases, and 19 bases lay between the germline ends. The CDR3: CASSLRFYERSYGYTF. The CDR3 DNA sequence: TGTGCCAGCAGTTTGAGATTTTATGAGAGGTCTTATGGCTACACCTTC.

This clonotype was counted ten times or more. The V call is TRBV28, the J call TRBJ1-2, with TRBD1 as a possible D gene (5 bases). Germline values: CDR1 MDHEN, CDR2 SYDVKM. Between the trimmed V and J ends, which lost 1 base and 2 bases, there was a span of 8 bases. This CDR3 spans 14 amino acids. Here the CDR3 reads CASSLFSGNYGYTF. Here the CDR3 DNA reads TGTGCCAGCAGTTTATTTTCAGGGAACTATGGCTACACCTTC.

This chain uses TRBV28 with TRBJ2-7; D is perhaps TRBD2 (5 bases). Germline loops: CDR1 MDHEN, CDR2 SYDVKM. This CDR3 comprises 12 residues. The V end was cut by 5 bases, the J end by 2 bases, with 7 bases between. The CDR3 region is CASSTGAYEQYV. CDR3 sequence (DNA): TGTGCCAGCAGTACCGGGGCCTACGAGCAGTACGTC.

At least ten counts were recorded for this clonotype. The chain carries TRBV7-4 and TRBJ1-1; TRBD1 might be the D (6 bases). The V end was cut by 4 bases, the J end by 1 base, with 16 bases between. Germline CDR1 and CDR2: SGHVT and SQSDAQ. The CDR3 contains 16 residues. The CDR3 region is CASSSGQRGTNTEAFF. The CDR3 nucleotides are TGTGCCAGCAGCTCCGGACAGAGGGGGACGAACACTGAAGCTTTCTTT.

V gene TRBV7-6 combines with J gene TRBJ2-7; no reliable D call. Germline values: CDR1 SGHVS, CDR2 FNYEAQ. This CDR3 has 15 amino acids. V was clipped by 2 bases and J by 2 bases, with 13 bases between them. CDR3 amino acids: CASSLPVIYPYEQYV. The CDR3 nucleotides are TGTGCCAGCAGCTTACCAGTAATCTACCCCTACGAGCAGTACGTC.